This T cell receptor (beta chain) is drawn from a study of OX40 agonist ivuxolimab in advanced cancers. At the level of the study: Patients were infused with ivuxolimab every 2 weeks at 0.01 to 10 mg/kg. The study's findings and limits: On average, CD8+ T cells showed a greater number of expanded clones than CD4+. At 0.1 to 3.0 mg/kg, CD4+ and CD8+ blood T cells expanded clonally by week 6.

Clones were sequenced by immunoSEQ multiplex PCR, and TCRdb holds only the in-frame ones, with some missing. This sample has roughly 50,000 clones; 85% to 90% occur once, and the top ten carry 10%. As concerns this clone: Its antigen is unknown.

At baseline, cycle 4 day 1, and cycle 7 day 1, blood was sampled. The material was CD4+ or CD8+ T cells sorted from blood, obtained in a trial of the OX40 agonist ivuxolimab. The clonotype originates from an adult with an advanced solid tumor such as melanoma, head and neck, liver or kidney cancer.

CDR3 DNA sequence: TGTGCCAGCACCATTGCTTTAGGGCAGGAGAACACCGGGGAGCTGTTTTTT. Protein: CASTIALGQENTGELFF. This chain uses TRBV5-4 with TRBJ2-2; unclear D gene. V lost 6 bases and J lost 1, with 19 bases in between. CDR3 size: 17 residues. Looked up from germline, CDR1 is SGHNT and CDR2 is YYREEE (reference sequence). Full variable domain (remainder filled in from reference TRBV5-4 and TRBJ2-2): ETGVTQSPTHLIKTRGQQVTLRCSSQSGHNTVSWYQQALGQGPQFIFQYYREEENGRGNFPPRFSGLQFPNYSSELNVNALELDDSALYLCASTIALGQENTGELFFGEGSRLTVL.